Detailed here is one T cell receptor (beta chain). CDR1 is SNHLY and CDR2 is FYNNEI in the germline V gene. V dropped 6 bases and J dropped 5; count of bases not matched to a gene: 7. The length of the CDR3 is 15 residues. This sample is part of a study of control samples from healthy donors and cancer patients. Using immunoSEQ multiplex PCR, the repertoire was profiled, and TCRdb retains in-frame clones only, with some absent. The sample carries 80,000 or so clones, roughly 86% recorded once. The chain combines TRBV2 with TRBJ2-2, with 9 positions matching TRBD1. The clonotype originates from a man in his fifties or sixties in good health. Sequenced input: blood. The CDR3 region is CASRPGQGLTGELFF. DNA for the CDR3: TGTGCCAGCAGACCGGGACAGGGTCTGACCGGGGAGCTGTTTTTT.